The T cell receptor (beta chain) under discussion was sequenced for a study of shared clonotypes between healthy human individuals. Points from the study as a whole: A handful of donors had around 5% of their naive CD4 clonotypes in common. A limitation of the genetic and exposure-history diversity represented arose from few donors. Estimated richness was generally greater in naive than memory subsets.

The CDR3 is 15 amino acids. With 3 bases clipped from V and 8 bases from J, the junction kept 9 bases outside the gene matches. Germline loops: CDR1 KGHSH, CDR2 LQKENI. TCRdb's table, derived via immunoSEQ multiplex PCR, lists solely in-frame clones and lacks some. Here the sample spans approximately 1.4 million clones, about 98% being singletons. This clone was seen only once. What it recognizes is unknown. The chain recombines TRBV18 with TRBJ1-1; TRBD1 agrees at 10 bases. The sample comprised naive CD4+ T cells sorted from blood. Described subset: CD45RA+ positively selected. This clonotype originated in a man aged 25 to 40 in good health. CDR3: CASSPDRGTYVEAFF. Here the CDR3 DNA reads TGTGCCAGCTCACCGGACAGGGGGACGTACGTGGAAGCTTTCTTT.